The next 18 T cell receptor beta chains were all read from a single sample in a study of beta chain features in type 1 diabetes. General study points: Type 1 diabetes patients showed a moderate but significant shortening of TCRB CDR3s in all four CD4+ subsets.

Of the isolated RNA, all was reverse transcribed, and so the sequenced material was expressed TCRB transcripts. Profiled with immunoSEQ multiplex PCR; TCRdb holds only in-frame clones, not every one. Altogether some 330,000 clones are present, over 10% being singletons, with the ten largest covering roughly 0.0097%. Their antigens are not known. Material for sequencing was naive CD4+ T cells from blood. These receptors were taken from a woman between 18 and 29 years old with type 1 diabetes.

This clone has only one observation. The V gene is TRBV11-3, the J gene TRBJ2-3; 8 bases line up with TRBD1. This CDR3 has 14 amino acids. Germline values: CDR1 SGHNT, CDR2 YENEEA. V lost 5 bases to trimming and J lost 4 bases; unmatched junction nucleotides: 5. The CDR3 is CASSHQGASDTQYF. The CDR3 bases are TGTGCCAGCAGCCATCAGGGGGCCTCAGATACGCAGTATTTT.

This clone came up a few times. V is TRBV5-1 and J is TRBJ2-5, with 8 nucleotides matching TRBD1. The CDR3 loop spans 13 amino acids. Germline-derived CDR1 and CDR2 are SGHRS and YFSETQ. The V and J ends lost 5 bases and 0 bases, in that order; junction bases with no gene match: 0. Here the CDR3 DNA reads TGCGCCAGCAGGGGACAGGACCAAGAGACCCAGTACTTC. This sequence encodes CASRGQDQETQYF.

The CDR3 protein is CASSLPLNIQYF. The CDR3 DNA reads as TGTGCCAGCAGCCTTCCTTTAAACATTCAGTACTTC. The chain joins TRBV28 to TRBJ2-4; D is unresolved. CDR3 length: 12 residues. Per the germline V gene, CDR1 is MDHEN and CDR2 is SYDVKM. Trimming stripped 6 bases from V and 6 bases from J, with 9 bases between.

This chain connects TRBV9 to TRBJ2-2, with a tentative D call TRBD1 (6 bases). Trimming took off 1 base at V and 3 bases at J, with 10 bases between the two ends. This CDR3 spans 15 amino acids. Germline CDR1 and CDR2: SGDLS and YYNGEE. Here the CDR3 DNA reads TGTGCCAGCAGCGTAAACAACAGGGACACCGGGGAGCTGTTTTTT. It is translated as CASSVNNRDTGELFF. Together with reference TRBV9 and TRBJ2-2, the CDR3 gives the full variable domain: DSGVTQTPKHLITATGQRVTLRCSPRSGDLSVYWYQQSLDQGLQFLIQYYNGEERAKGNILERFSAQQFPDLHSELNLSSLELGDSALYFCASSVNNRDTGELFFGEGSRLTVL.

J is TRBJ2-3 and V is TRBV19; 7 bases match TRBD1. Germline V gives CDR1 LNHDA, CDR2 SQIVND (reference sequence). Trimming cost V 6 bases and J 0 bases; bases outside gene matches: 9. The CDR3 runs 16 residues. CDR3 DNA sequence: TGTGCCAGTAGGACCGCCGGGACAGAAAGCACAGATACGCAGTATTTT. Translation: CASRTAGTESTDTQYF.

V is TRBV5-4 and J is TRBJ2-2; 12 bases match TRBD2. Germline CDR1 SGHNT, CDR2 YYREEE (reference sequence). This CDR3 has 18 amino acids. J gave up 6 bases and V 5 bases, and 14 bases lay outside the gene matches. This CDR3 reads CASSFRPALAGGPGELFF. The CDR3 nucleotides read TGTGCCAGCAGTTTCCGCCCGGCTCTAGCGGGGGGGCCCGGGGAGCTGTTTTTT.

This clone was detected only a few times. The chain carries TRBV5-6 and TRBJ2-7, with D perhaps TRBD2 (6 bases). The CDR3 has 14 amino acids. CDR1 is SGHDT, CDR2 YYEEEE, per germline. The ends were cut back, 1 base at V and 1 base at J, with 9 bases in the middle. The CDR3 sequence is CASSLSAGSYEQYF. DNA of the CDR3: TGTGCCAGCAGCTTGTCCGCGGGATCCTACGAGCAGTACTTC.

The CDR3 bases are TGTGCCACCAGGGAACTAGCGGCAGTGAATGAGCAGTTCTTC. As protein: CATRELAAVNEQFF. J is TRBJ2-1 and V is TRBV6-5, with 8 nucleotides matching TRBD2. V shed 10 bases, J shed 7 bases, and the junction held 12 bases outside the gene matches. Germline V CDR1 and CDR2: MNHEY, SVGAGI. The CDR3 consists of 14 residues.

This clone has more than one count but fewer than ten. The chain employs TRBV2 and TRBJ1-1; D is possibly TRBD1 (5 bases). CDR1 SNHLY and CDR2 FYNNEI come from the germline V gene. The CDR3 has 15 residues. V was clipped by 1 base and J by 2 bases, with 11 bases between them. The CDR3 reads CASSEGGGPNTEAFF. The CDR3 coding sequence is TGTGCCAGCAGTGAAGGGGGGGGACCAAACACTGAAGCTTTCTTT.

The V and J genes are TRBV6-5 and TRBJ1-2; maybe TRBD1 (5 bases). This CDR3 has 13 amino acids. From germline, CDR1 is MNHEY and CDR2 SVGAGI. V was clipped by 6 bases and J by 5 bases, with 13 bases between them. The CDR3 nucleotides are TGTGCCAGCAGCCTCACAGGACCATATGGCTACACCTTC. It specifies CASSLTGPYGYTF.

This clone was counted between two and nine times. The V gene is TRBV5-4, the J gene TRBJ2-7; a weak D match, TRBD2 (6 bases). This CDR3 is built from 15 residues. Trimming cost V 5 bases and J 5 bases, with 20 bases left between them. Looked up from germline, CDR1 is SGHNT and CDR2 is YYREEE (reference sequence). The chain's CDR3 is CASSLGRGPTNEQYF. Written as DNA, the CDR3 is TGTGCCAGCAGTCTGGGGCGGGGCCCTACCAACGAGCAGTACTTC.

This chain uses TRBV5-1 with TRBJ2-7; 7 nucleotides match TRBD2. With 4 bases clipped from V and 5 bases from J, the junction kept 12 bases outside the gene matches. Germline values: CDR1 SGHRS, CDR2 YFSETQ. The CDR3 is 15 residues long. CDR3 loop: CASSPEGLAVHEQYF. In DNA, the CDR3 is TGCGCCAGCAGCCCCGAGGGGCTAGCGGTCCACGAGCAGTACTTC.

This chain connects TRBV7-2 to TRBJ2-3, with TRBD1 as a possible D gene (5 bases). V lost 5 bases, J lost 0 bases, and 12 bases lay in between. The CDR3 sequence is 15 residues long. CDR1 and CDR2 (germline): SGHTA, FQGNSA. CDR3 loop: CASSRRTISTDTQYF. The CDR3, as DNA: TGTGCCAGCAGCCGCAGGACAATAAGCACAGATACGCAGTATTTT.

About this clone itself: Other DNA sequences in the sample encode the same CDR3. The chain is built from TRBV30 and TRBJ2-5; no clear D. The CDR3 consists of 11 residues. CDR1 is GTSNPN, CDR2 SVGIG, per germline (reference sequence). V was shortened by 4 bases and J by 5 bases, with 8 bases between the two germline ends. CDR3 sequence (DNA): TGTGCCTGGACCGTCGGGGAGACCCAGTACTTC. Residues: CAWTVGETQYF.

The gene calls are TRBV28 and TRBJ1-5; D call uncertain. The ends were cut back, 3 bases at V and 7 bases at J, with 7 bases in the middle. The CDR3 is made up of 12 amino acids. Germline loops: CDR1 MDHEN, CDR2 SYDVKM. CDR3 region: CASSFISQPQHF. DNA of the CDR3: TGTGCCAGCAGTTTTATTAGCCAGCCCCAGCATTTT.

For this clone: Other nucleotide sequences from this sample produce the same CDR3. This sequence joins TRBV18 and TRBJ1-5; 9 nucleotides align to TRBD1. CDR3 length equals 15 residues. Trimming cost V 3 bases and J 1 base; bases outside gene matches: 1. CDR1 and CDR2 (germline): KGHSH, LQKENI. The CDR3 nucleotides are TGTGCCAGCTCACCGGGACAGGGAAGCAATCAGCCCCAGCATTTT. This translates into CASSPGQGSNQPQHF.

In its sample, this clone was seen a few times. The J gene is TRBJ1-4, the V gene TRBV7-9; 7 positions agree with TRBD1. V lost 4 bases to trimming and J lost 5 bases; unmatched junction nucleotides: 4. CDR1 is SEHNR and CDR2 is FQNEAQ in the germline V gene (reference sequence). The CDR3 runs 14 residues. The CDR3 DNA sequence: TGTGCCAGCAGCTCCGACAGGGTAAATGAAAAACTGTTTTTT. Protein: CASSSDRVNEKLFF.

This chain links TRBV5-1 with TRBJ2-6; the D call may be TRBD1 or TRBD2 (5 bases each). The V gene lost 4 bases and the J gene lost 0 bases, with 23 bases spanning the gap. The CDR3 is 20 amino acids. CDR1 SGHRS and CDR2 YFSETQ come from the germline V gene. The CDR3 loop is CASSLGAGLVHLSGANVLTF. The CDR3 DNA reads as TGCGCCAGCAGCCTGGGAGCAGGGTTGGTCCACCTCTCTGGGGCCAACGTCCTGACTTTC. Full variable domain (outside the CDR3, taken from reference TRBV5-1 and TRBJ2-6): KAGVTQTPRYLIKTRGQQVTLSCSPISGHRSVSWYQQTPGQGLQFLFEYFSETQRNKGNFPGRFSGRQFSNSRSEMNVSTLELGDSALYLCASSLGAGLVHLSGANVLTFGAGSRLTVL.